This T cell receptor (beta chain) was profiled in a study of blood T cell repertoires in COVID-19. The CDR3 sequence is 16 residues long. Per the germline V gene, CDR1 is LNHDA and CDR2 is SQIVND (reference sequence). V lost 3 bases, J lost 7 bases, and 16 bases lay in between. Only in-frame clones appear in the TCRdb table, and some are missing; sequencing was by immunoSEQ multiplex PCR. The sample gives roughly 300,000 clones, under 90% of which show up once; about 4.2% is in the top ten. This chain connects TRBV19 to TRBJ1-6, with a tentative D call TRBD1 (6 bases). Sequences were obtained from PBMCs or T cells enriched from blood (not recorded which). This clonotype originated in a young man who had recovered from COVID-19. CDR3 bases: TGTGCCAGTAGTATTGCTGGGGGCGCTGGGAATTCACCCCTCCACTTT. Translating it yields CASSIAGGAGNSPLHF.